Below, 7 T cell receptor beta chains from the same sample are listed, as sequenced in a study of T cells in localized non-small cell lung cancer. Profiling relied on immunoSEQ multiplex PCR, and the TCRdb table lists in-frame clones only, not all of them. The table lists 72,000 or so clones, 84% of them singletons. The material was peripheral blood, obtained before any cancer treatment. Receptor source: a female donor older than 55 with stage I lung adenocarcinoma.

The table lists this clone with a few counts. The chain recombines TRBV10-3 with TRBJ1-6; tentatively, D is TRBD1 (6 bases). V lost 0 bases, J lost 5 bases, and 11 bases lay in between. This CDR3 contains 16 residues. Germline V gene data show CDR1 as ENHRY and CDR2 as SYGVKD. The CDR3 region has the DNA TGTGCCATCAGTGAGTCTATGGCAGGGGATAATTCACCCCTCCACTTT. Translating it yields CAISESMAGDNSPLHF.

The rearrangement uses TRBV7-2 and TRBJ2-3; D gene ambiguous. This CDR3 has 14 residues. Trimming pared 5 bases from V and 0 bases from J, leaving 9 bases between. The germline CDR1 and CDR2 sequences are SGHTA and FQGNSA. This chain's CDR3 is CASSRTASTDTQYF. In nucleotides, the CDR3 is TGTGCCAGCAGCCGGACGGCTAGCACAGATACGCAGTATTTT.

V gene TRBV4-2 combines with J gene TRBJ2-1, with 13 bases matching TRBD2. With 1 base clipped from V and 7 bases from J, the junction kept 16 bases outside the gene matches. The CDR3 contains 20 residues. Germline CDR1 and CDR2: LGHNA and YNFKEQ. The CDR3 is CASSQVVLRGTSGMRNEQFF. CDR3 nucleotides: TGTGCCAGCAGCCAAGTTGTGTTAAGGGGGACTAGCGGGATGAGGAATGAGCAGTTCTTC.

This clone was picked up one time. The rearrangement links TRBV28 to TRBJ1-5; 8 bases fit TRBD1. The V segment lost 6 bases and the J segment 4 bases; nucleotides outside the gene matches: 14. Looked up from germline, CDR1 is MDHEN and CDR2 is SYDVKM. The CDR3 totals 17 residues. The CDR3 DNA follows: TGTGCCAGCAGCTACCGACAGGGGACGCTTCAAAATCAGCCCCAGCATTTT. Amino acids: CASSYRQGTLQNQPQHF.

The gene calls are TRBV5-1 and TRBJ2-2; maybe TRBD2 (5 bases). This CDR3 comprises 17 residues. Germline lookup yields CDR1 SGHRS and CDR2 YFSETQ. Trimming removed 0 bases at V and 3 bases at J, with 15 bases between. The CDR3: CASSLGLTPIDTGELFF. The CDR3 nucleotides are TGCGCCAGCAGCTTGGGACTAACCCCGATCGACACCGGGGAGCTGTTTTTT.

This clone has just one count. CDR3 in amino acids: CASSESAGGPPDTQYF. In DNA form, the CDR3 reads TGTGCCAGCAGTGAATCGGCGGGAGGCCCCCCAGATACGCAGTATTTT. This chain links TRBV6-1 with TRBJ2-3; 8 positions match TRBD2. Unmatched junction bases numbered 8, after V lost 2 bases and J lost 4 bases. The CDR3 runs to 16 residues. Germline V lookup: CDR1 MNHNS, CDR2 SASEGT.

The V gene is TRBV29-1, the J gene TRBJ1-5; D is undetermined. The CDR3 covers 15 residues. The V end was cut by 4 bases, the J end by 4 bases, with 17 bases between. Per the germline V gene, CDR1 is SQVTM and CDR2 is ANQGSEA. The CDR3 DNA reads as TGCAGCGTTGCTGTATCCCGGGTCGATAATCAGCCCCAGCATTTT. Its protein product is CSVAVSRVDNQPQHF.